These 7 T cell receptor beta chains were sequenced from one sample in a study of naive and memory T cell subsets (dated by TCRdb to about 2017). Library prep was done by 5' RACE. These reads were obtained on an Illumina MiSeq. The ligated cDNA was amplified in four rounds of PCR with nested alpha and beta constant region primers together with the SP2 primer. TCRdb cleaned the public reads at Q25 with fastp, built clones with MiXCR and kept in-frame beta chains. CDR3 protein duplicates are merged, each entry listing the most common genes and DNA. For this sample there are about 62,000 distinct CDR3 sequences; 6% to 8.5% appear just once. The ten largest clones represent less than 20% of the sample. The study reported a robust and sensitive protocol to amplify, sequence and analyze TCRs, based on 3' ligation of a UMI-containing oligonucleotide to TCR cDNA. The origin of the receptors is a female donor in good health.

The rearrangement links TRBV5-1 to TRBJ2-7; D possibly matches TRBD1 or TRBD2 (6 bases each). Looked up from germline, CDR1 is SGHRS and CDR2 is YFSETQ. The V end was cut by 4 bases, the J end by 6 bases, with 14 bases between. The CDR3 spans 13 residues. CDR3 sequence: CASSARGGIEQYF. CDR3 nucleotides: TGCGCCAGCAGCGCCAGGGGAGGAATCGAGCAGTACTTC.

Note on this clonotype: This may be a read error, as it is one base from a much larger clone. This sequence joins TRBV7-9 and TRBJ1-1, with a possible D match to TRBD1 (5 bases). This CDR3 spans 16 amino acids. The germline V gene encodes CDR1 SEHNR and CDR2 FQNEAQ (reference sequence). V was pared by 4 bases and J by 6 bases, with 21 bases between. DNA of the CDR3: TGTGCCAGCAGCTCGCGGGCGGGGGTAAGCGGCCCTGAAGCTTTCTTT. This sequence encodes CASSSRAGVSGPEAFF.

The table lists this clonotype with a few counts. One end of the junction varies from germline; a read error may be responsible. The rearrangement uses TRBV19 and TRBJ2-6; 7 bases agree with TRBD1. This CDR3 comprises 17 residues. Germline loops: CDR1 LNHDA, CDR2 SQIVND (reference sequence). CDR3 sequence: CASSKQGSKPGANVLTF. The CDR3 DNA is TGTGCCAGCAGTAAACAGGGGAGTAAGCCTGGGGCCAACGTCCTGACTTTC.

This rearrangement joins TRBV7-9 to TRBJ2-2; D is unclear. The CDR3 length is 14 residues. The germline CDR1 and CDR2 sequences are SEHNR and FQNEAQ (reference sequence). V was clipped by 5 bases and J by 3 bases, with 10 bases between them. The DNA of the CDR3 is TGTGCCAGCAGCCACCCGTCGGACACCGGGGAGCTGTTTTTT. Translation: CASSHPSDTGELFF.

The chain carries TRBV4-1 and TRBJ1-4; 9 nucleotides align to TRBD1. There are 14 residues in the CDR3. Germline loops: CDR1 MGHRA, CDR2 YSYEKL. V lost 8 bases to trimming and J lost 7 bases; unmatched junction nucleotides: 8. The DNA for the CDR3 is TGCGCCAGCGGACAGGGGCTCTGTCGTGAAAAACTGTTTTTT. It yields the protein CASGQGLCREKLFF.

In this sample, this clonotype turned up a few times. V usage is TRBV3-1 and J usage is TRBJ2-7; the D is unclear. Germline loops: CDR1 LGHDT, CDR2 YNNKEL (reference sequence). V lost 1 base, J lost 6 bases, and 10 bases lay in between. The CDR3 has 13 amino acids. The CDR3 nucleotides read TGTGCCAGCAGCCAAGTGTCAGTATCCGAGCAGTACTTC. Its translation: CASSQVSVSEQYF.

This clonotype was picked up a small number of times. The rearrangement joins TRBV7-2 to TRBJ2-3, with 11 bases fitting TRBD2. Germline values: CDR1 SGHTA, CDR2 FQGNSA. J gave up 2 bases and V 1 base, and 5 bases lay outside the gene matches. The CDR3 runs to 17 residues. CDR3 protein: CASSLGLAGFYTDTQYF. CDR3 sequence (DNA): TGTGCCAGCAGCTTAGGACTAGCGGGATTTTACACAGATACGCAGTATTTT.